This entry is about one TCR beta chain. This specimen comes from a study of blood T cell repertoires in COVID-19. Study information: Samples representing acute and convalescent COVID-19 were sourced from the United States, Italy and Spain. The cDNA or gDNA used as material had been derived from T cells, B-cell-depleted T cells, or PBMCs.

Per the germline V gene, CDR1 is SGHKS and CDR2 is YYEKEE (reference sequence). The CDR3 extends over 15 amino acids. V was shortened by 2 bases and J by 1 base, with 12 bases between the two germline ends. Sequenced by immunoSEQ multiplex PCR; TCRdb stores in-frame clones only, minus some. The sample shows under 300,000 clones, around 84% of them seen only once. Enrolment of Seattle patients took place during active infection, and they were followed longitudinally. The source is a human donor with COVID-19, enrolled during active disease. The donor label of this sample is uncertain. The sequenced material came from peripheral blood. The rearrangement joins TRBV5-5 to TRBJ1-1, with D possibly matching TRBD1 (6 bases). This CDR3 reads CASSFQRTENTEAFF. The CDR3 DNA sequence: TGTGCCAGCAGCTTCCAGCGGACAGAGAACACTGAAGCTTTCTTT.